This T cell receptor beta chain appears in the sequencing data of a study of blood T cells in healthy people across ages. This clonotype was counted many times. CDR3 size: 14 residues. Between the trimmed V and J ends, which lost 1 base and 7 bases, there was a span of 12 bases. The germline V gene encodes CDR1 SGHRS and CDR2 YFSETQ. With a J-beta primer mix and a sample-barcoded 5' primer, a second PCR ran roughly 6 to 11 cycles. All samples yielded 2.5 million or more CDR3-containing paired-end reads. TCRdb re-derived calls from the 5' RACE reads in MiXCR, one entry per CDR3 protein. The sample contains around 1,500,000 distinct CDR3 sequences, over 25% of which appear only once.

Sequences were obtained from blood. The V gene is TRBV5-1, the J gene TRBJ2-1, with D uncertain. This sequence originates from a woman in her 30s in good health. The CDR3 protein is CASSLPAVQNEQFF. CDR3 DNA: TGCGCCAGCAGCTTGCCAGCAGTTCAGAATGAGCAGTTCTTC.